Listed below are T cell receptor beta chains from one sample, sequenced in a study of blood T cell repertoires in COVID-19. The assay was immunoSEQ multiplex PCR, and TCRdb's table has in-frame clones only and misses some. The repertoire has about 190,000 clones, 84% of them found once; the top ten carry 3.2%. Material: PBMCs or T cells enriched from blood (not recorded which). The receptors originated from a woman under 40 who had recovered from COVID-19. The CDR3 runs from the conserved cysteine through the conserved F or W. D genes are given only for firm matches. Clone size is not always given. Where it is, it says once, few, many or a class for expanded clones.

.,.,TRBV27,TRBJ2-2,CASSLVAGELFF,TGTGCCAGCAGTTTAGTCGCCGGGGAGCTGTTTTTT
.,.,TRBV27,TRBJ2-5,CASSLWGEYQETQYF,TGTGCCAGCAGTCTTTGGGGAGAGTACCAAGAGACCCAGTACTTC
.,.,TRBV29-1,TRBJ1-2,CSVAVGREVDGYTF,TGCAGCGTTGCTGTAGGCAGGGAGGTTGATGGCTACACCTTC
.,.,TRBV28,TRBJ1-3,CASSQFSGNTIYF,TGTGCCAGCAGCCAGTTCTCTGGAAACACCATATATTTT
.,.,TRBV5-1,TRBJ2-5,CASSLDTQETQYF,TGCGCCAGCAGCTTGGACACCCAAGAGACCCAGTACTTC
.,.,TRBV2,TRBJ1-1,CASNGQGFTEAFF,TGTGCCAGCAATGGTCAGGGGTTTACTGAAGCTTTCTTT
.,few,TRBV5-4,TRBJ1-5,CASSMQGSSNQPQHF,TGTGCCAGCAGCATGCAGGGGAGTAGCAATCAGCCCCAGCATTTT
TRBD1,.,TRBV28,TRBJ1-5,CASSPWRGPGSQPQHF,TGTGCCAGCAGTCCTTGGAGGGGGCCTGGGAGCCAGCCCCAGCATTTT
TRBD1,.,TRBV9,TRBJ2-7,CASSKGGTGLYEQYF,TGTGCCAGCAGCAAAGGGGGGACAGGGTTGTACGAGCAGTACTTC
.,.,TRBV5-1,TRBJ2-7,CASSLYAGPYEQYF,TGCGCCAGCAGCTTGTATGCGGGACCATACGAGCAGTACTTC
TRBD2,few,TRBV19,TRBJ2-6,CASRLAGGSGANVLTF,TGTGCCAGTCGACTAGCGGGGGGCTCTGGGGCCAACGTCCTGACTTTC
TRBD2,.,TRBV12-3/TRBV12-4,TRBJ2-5,CASRWGGETQYF,TGTGCCAGCAGGTGGGGGGGAGAGACCCAGTACTTC
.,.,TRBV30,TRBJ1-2,CACTQGNYGYTF,TGTGCCTGTACTCAGGGAAACTATGGCTACACCTTC
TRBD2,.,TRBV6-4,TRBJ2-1,CASTYGSGGADEQFF,TGTGCCAGCACCTACGGGAGCGGGGGGGCCGATGAGCAGTTCTTC
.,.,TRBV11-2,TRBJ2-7,CASSSSRHTYEQYF,TGTGCCAGCAGCTCCTCTAGGCACACCTACGAGCAGTACTTC
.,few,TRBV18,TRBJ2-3,CASSPRGNTDTQYF,TGTGCCAGCTCACCTAGGGGGAACACAGATACGCAGTATTTT
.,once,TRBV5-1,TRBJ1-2,CASSLSSLDYGYTF,TGCGCCAGCAGCTTGAGCTCTCTGGACTATGGCTACACCTTC